A single sample is the source of the 32 T cell receptor beta chains below, sequenced in a study of siplizumab effects on memory and regulatory T cells. The protocol was immunoSEQ multiplex PCR, while the TCRdb copy is restricted to in-frame clones and leaves out a portion. This sample has tens of thousands of clones, with about 98% found just once. The sample taken for sequencing was naive CD8+ T cells sorted from blood. The receptors come from a human donor in good health.

This clone showed up just once. In DNA, the CDR3 is TGTGCCAGCAGTGACAGGGGGCCGGATACGCAGTATTTT. Protein sequence: CASSDRGPDTQYF. The chain has TRBV6-4 and TRBJ2-3, with 7 bases fitting TRBD1. V was clipped by 2 bases and J by 6 bases; unmatched bases: 2. CDR3 length equals 13 residues. Per germline, CDR1 MRHNA and CDR2 SNTAGT.

The DNA of the CDR3 is TGTGCCAGCAGCTTGGAGGCCGAAGAGACCCAGTACTTC. Encoded protein: CASSLEAEETQYF. V and J are TRBV5-6 and TRBJ2-5; D is unresolved. The CDR3 is made up of 13 amino acids. Trimming cost V 0 bases and J 3 bases, with 6 bases left between them. The V gene's germline CDR1 is SGHDT and CDR2 YYEEEE.

The V call is TRBV4-3, the J call TRBJ2-1; D may be TRBD2 (5 bases). CDR1 and CDR2 from the germline V gene are LGHNA and YSLEER. The CDR3 is 16 amino acids. Between the trimmed V and J ends, which lost 1 base and 2 bases, there was a span of 12 bases. The CDR3 region has the DNA TGCGCCAGCAGCCAAGCATCCCGACTACCCTACAATGAGCAGTTCTTC. It specifies CASSQASRLPYNEQFF.

The chain employs TRBV25-1 and TRBJ2-5; D not certain. This CDR3 has 11 residues. The V gene's germline CDR1 is MGHDK and CDR2 SYGVNS. Trimming took 1 base from V and 9 from J, leaving 6 bases between them. The DNA for the CDR3 is TGTGCCAGCAGTGAATCTTACCCCCAGTACTTC. This sequence encodes CASSESYPQYF.

The chain employs TRBV19 and TRBJ2-1; 7 nucleotides agree with TRBD1. The V gene's germline CDR1 is LNHDA and CDR2 SQIVND (reference sequence). The CDR3 is made up of 13 amino acids. V lost 6 bases to trimming and J lost 4 bases; unmatched junction nucleotides: 3. Here the CDR3 DNA reads TGTGCCAGTAGGACGGGACAGTACAATGAGCAGTTCTTC. This codes for CASRTGQYNEQFF.

The chain is built from TRBV27 and TRBJ2-5; 10 bases map to TRBD1. Germline V CDR1 and CDR2: MNHEY, SMNVEV (reference sequence). V lost 5 bases, J lost 7 bases, and 4 bases stayed unmatched. The CDR3 loop spans 13 amino acids. CDR3 DNA sequence: TGTGCCAGCAGTCCGGGACAGGGGACGACCCAGTACTTC. It is translated as CASSPGQGTTQYF.

The chain recombines TRBV2 with TRBJ2-3; D possibly uses TRBD1 or TRBD2 (5 bases each). In germline, CDR1 is SNHLY, CDR2 FYNNEI. Trimming removed 11 bases at V and 3 bases at J, with 15 bases between. This CDR3 contains 13 residues. CDR3: CAGRAGSTDTQYF. CDR3 nucleotides: TGTGCCGGGCGGGCAGGGAGTACAGATACGCAGTATTTT.

This chain joins TRBV7-9 and TRBJ2-1, with D possibly TRBD2 on 5 matching bases. This CDR3 spans 14 amino acids. Germline loops: CDR1 SEHNR, CDR2 FQNEAQ (reference sequence). V lost 5 bases and J 6 bases, leaving 14 bases between the germline ends. CDR3 bases: TGTGCCAGCAGCCCCTCTACGGGGATCAATGAGCAGTTCTTC. Amino acid sequence: CASSPSTGINEQFF. Combining the CDR3 with reference TRBV7-9 and TRBJ2-1 gives the whole variable domain DTGVSQNPRHKITKRGQNVTFRCDPISEHNRLYWYRQTLGQGPEFLTYFQNEAQLEKSRLLSDRFSAERPKGSFSTLEIQRTEQGDSAMYLCASSPSTGINEQFFGPGTRLTVL.

The V call is TRBV28, the J call TRBJ1-2, with 7 bases identical to TRBD1. The junction had 9 bases not matched to a gene; V was cut back by 10 bases and J by 4 bases. Looked up from germline, CDR1 is MDHEN and CDR2 is SYDVKM. The CDR3 is 13 residues long. CDR3 sequence (DNA): TGTGCCACCGCGAGACAGGGAGGCTATGGCTACACCTTC. Amino acids: CATARQGGYGYTF.

The chain couples TRBV21-1 to TRBJ2-1; TRBD2, as called in the table, went unchecked against the DNA. TRBV21-1 corresponds to a pseudogene. This CDR3 region has 16 residues. The CDR3 coding sequence is TGTGCCAGCAGCAAAACCACGGGAGAGATACACAATGAGCAGTTCTTC. Translated: CASSKTTGEIHNEQFF.

The V gene is TRBV11-3, the J gene TRBJ2-7; the match to TRBD2 covers 7 bases. J gave up 0 bases and V 5 bases, and 7 bases lay outside the gene matches. Germline CDR1 reads SGHNT; CDR2 reads YENEEA. This CDR3 contains 15 residues. The CDR3, as DNA: TGTGCCAGCAGCAAAAGCGGGAAGAGCTCCTACGAGCAGTACTTC. Protein sequence: CASSKSGKSSYEQYF.

The V and J genes are TRBV27 and TRBJ1-1; a weak D match, TRBD1 (5 bases). CDR3 length: 14 residues. Per the germline V gene, CDR1 is MNHEY and CDR2 is SMNVEV (reference sequence). V shed 3 bases and J shed 0 bases, with 8 bases lying between them. CDR3 nucleotides: TGTGCCAGCAGTTTCGGGGGTTTGAACACTGAAGCTTTCTTT. It is translated as CASSFGGLNTEAFF.

The V call is TRBV7-3, the J call TRBJ2-3, with a possible D match to TRBD1 (6 bases). The V end lost 5 bases, the J end lost 0 bases, and 9 bases lay between the germline ends. Germline V lookup: CDR1 SGHTA, CDR2 FQGTGA. This CDR3 comprises 14 residues. DNA for the CDR3: TGTGCCAGCAGCCCGGGACACAGCACAGATACGCAGTATTTT. Its translation: CASSPGHSTDTQYF.

The chain couples TRBV21-1 to TRBJ2-2; the tabulated D call, TRBD1, remains unverified against the DNA. TRBV21-1 is given as a pseudogene. CDR3 size: 16 residues. The CDR3 loop is CASSARTQGQGGELFF. CDR3 sequence (DNA): TGTGCCAGCAGCGCACGTACTCAGGGACAAGGCGGGGAGCTGTTTTTT.

The chain is built from TRBV5-1 and TRBJ1-6; D not resolved. The CDR3 totals 15 residues. CDR1 and CDR2 from the germline V gene are SGHRS and YFSETQ. V lost 0 bases and J lost 7, with 11 bases in between. CDR3 nucleotides: TGCGCCAGCAGCTTGGACGTGGACCTCAATTCACCCCTCCACTTT. This codes for CASSLDVDLNSPLHF.

This clone was recorded once. The genes are TRBV7-9 and TRBJ2-1; D unresolved. Germline loops: CDR1 SEHNR, CDR2 FQNEAQ (reference sequence). This CDR3 has 12 amino acids. V was trimmed by 0 bases and J by 6 bases, leaving 3 bases between them. CDR3 protein: CASSLAPNEQFF. In DNA form, the CDR3 reads TGTGCCAGCAGCTTAGCCCCCAATGAGCAGTTCTTC.

This rearrangement joins TRBV7-9 to TRBJ2-1; 11 bases line up with TRBD2. The V gene's germline CDR1 is SEHNR and CDR2 FQNEAQ (reference sequence). Losses at the gene ends were 5 bases for V and 2 bases for J; bases not matched to a gene: 8. The CDR3 extends over 17 amino acids. The CDR3 DNA sequence: TGTGCCAGCAGCACACTGACTAGCGGGAAAGCCTACAATGAGCAGTTCTTC. Amino acid sequence: CASSTLTSGKAYNEQFF. The full variable domain, rest sourced from reference TRBV7-9 and TRBJ2-1, is DTGVSQNPRHKITKRGQNVTFRCDPISEHNRLYWYRQTLGQGPEFLTYFQNEAQLEKSRLLSDRFSAERPKGSFSTLEIQRTEQGDSAMYLCASSTLTSGKAYNEQFFGPGTRLTVL.

This clone was counted once. This chain connects TRBV6-1 to TRBJ2-7, with D hard to call. This CDR3 contains 12 residues. CDR1 is MNHNS, CDR2 SASEGT, per germline. V lost 1 base and J 2 bases, leaving 3 bases between the germline ends. The CDR3 here is CASSEETYEQYF. The CDR3 region has the DNA TGTGCCAGCAGTGAAGAAACCTACGAGCAGTACTTC.

The chain joins TRBV27 to TRBJ2-1; 10 bases map to TRBD2. The length of the CDR3 is 14 residues. Germline V CDR1 and CDR2: MNHEY, SMNVEV (reference sequence). With V trimmed by 4 bases and J by 7 bases, 4 bases remained unmatched. CDR3: CASSSRTSGNEQFF. The CDR3 DNA is TGTGCCAGCAGTTCCCGGACTAGCGGTAATGAGCAGTTCTTC.

The rearrangement links TRBV28 to TRBJ2-1; TRBD2 matches 8 bases. V gave up 5 bases and J gave up 7 bases; unmatched junction bases: 10. Germline assignment: CDR1 MDHEN and CDR2 SYDVKM. The CDR3 is 15 residues long. CDR3 sequence reads: CASSLGTRRGNEQFF. The DNA for the CDR3 is TGTGCCAGCAGTCTCGGGACTAGGAGGGGGAATGAGCAGTTCTTC.

The CDR3 DNA is TGCGCCAGCTCCTCGGGCACAGATACGCAGTATTTT. Translation: CASSSGTDTQYF. The genes are TRBV4-1 and TRBJ2-3; D call uncertain. This CDR3 is 12 amino acids long. V was trimmed by 8 bases and J by 1 base, leaving 7 bases between them. Germline assignment: CDR1 MGHRA and CDR2 YSYEKL.

This clone occurred once. V usage is TRBV7-9 and J usage is TRBJ2-3; no reliable D call. CDR3 size: 12 residues. Trimming left V 4 bases short and J 5 bases short, with 7 bases between. In germline, CDR1 is SEHNR, CDR2 FQNEAQ (reference sequence). CDR3 DNA: TGTGCCAGCAGCTCGACCGAAGATACGCAGTATTTT. Encoded protein: CASSSTEDTQYF.

V and J are TRBV7-9 and TRBJ2-7; TRBD2 matches 14 bases. V was clipped by 5 bases and J by 5 bases; unmatched bases: 5. This CDR3 spans 15 amino acids. Germline CDR1 is SEHNR and CDR2 is FQNEAQ (reference sequence). The DNA for the CDR3 is TGTGCCAGCAGCCTCTGGACTAGCGGGAGGAACGAGCAGTACTTC. This translates into CASSLWTSGRNEQYF.

The chain combines TRBV27 with TRBJ1-1; unclear D gene. V was trimmed by 6 bases and J by 0 bases, leaving 11 bases between them. CDR1 is MNHEY and CDR2 is SMNVEV in the germline V gene (reference sequence). This CDR3 is 14 amino acids long. The CDR3 loop reads CASSQRTVNTEAFF. Written as DNA, the CDR3 is TGTGCCAGCAGCCAAAGGACGGTGAACACTGAAGCTTTCTTT.

V and J are TRBV5-1 and TRBJ2-1; D perhaps matches TRBD2 (5 bases). Trimming took 6 bases from V and 4 from J, leaving 17 bases between them. CDR3 length equals 15 residues. CDR1 SGHRS and CDR2 YFSETQ come from the germline V gene. CDR3 protein: CASIPAPGYYNEQFF. The CDR3 DNA is TGCGCCAGCATCCCGGCCCCGGGATATTACAATGAGCAGTTCTTC.

This clone came up once. The chain joins TRBV30 to TRBJ1-4; possible D gene TRBD1, 6 bases. The CDR3 is 14 amino acids. The V gene lost 2 bases and the J gene lost 8 bases, with 15 bases spanning the gap. The germline CDR1 and CDR2 sequences are GTSNPN and SVGIG (reference sequence). This chain's CDR3 is CAWSYNRVGEKLFF. CDR3 nucleotide sequence: TGTGCCTGGAGTTACAACAGGGTTGGGGAAAAACTGTTTTTT. The full variable domain, its missing parts supplied by reference TRBV30 and TRBJ1-4, is SQTIHQWPATLVQPVGSPLSLECTVEGTSNPNLYWYRQAAGRGLQLLFYSVGIGQISSEVPQNLSASRPQDRQFILSSKKLLLSDSGFYLCAWSYNRVGEKLFFGSGTQLSVL.

The chain is built from TRBV30 and TRBJ2-7; D perhaps matches TRBD1 (6 bases). The CDR3 spans 12 residues. Germline values: CDR1 GTSNPN, CDR2 SVGIG (reference sequence). V lost 3 bases to trimming and J lost 4 bases, with 10 bases between them. The DNA for the CDR3 is TGTGCCTGGAGGCCCCAGGGGTACGAGCAGTACTTC. This sequence encodes CAWRPQGYEQYF.

The V and J genes are TRBV28 and TRBJ2-5; 14 nucleotides match TRBD2. The CDR3 loop spans 15 amino acids. The V and J ends lost 2 bases and 4 bases, in that order; junction bases with no gene match: 0. Per the germline V gene, CDR1 is MDHEN and CDR2 is SYDVKM. CDR3 DNA sequence: TGTGCCAGCAGTTTAGGGACTAGCGGGGGAGAGACCCAGTACTTC. Translated: CASSLGTSGGETQYF.

The CDR3 sequence is CASRPGTAGDQETQYF. For the CDR3, the DNA is TGTGCCAGCAGGCCCGGGACAGCCGGGGACCAAGAGACCCAGTACTTC. The V gene is TRBV5-4, the J gene TRBJ2-5, with 7 bases identical to TRBD1. Germline V gene data show CDR1 as SGHNT and CDR2 as YYREEE (reference sequence). V trimming: 5 bases; J trimming: 0 bases; junction bases outside the gene matches: 10. This CDR3 comprises 16 residues.

The J gene is TRBJ2-1, the V gene TRBV4-2; D remains unclear. The CDR3 is 15 amino acids. CDR1 LGHNA and CDR2 YNFKEQ come from the germline V gene. With 0 bases removed from V and 6 bases from J, the gap between germline ends came to 12 bases. This chain's CDR3 is CASSQDPGLGNEQFF. DNA of the CDR3: TGTGCCAGCAGCCAAGATCCCGGTCTGGGCAATGAGCAGTTCTTC.

J is TRBJ2-7 and V is TRBV9, with D perhaps matching TRBD1 (5 bases). Per germline, CDR1 SGDLS and CDR2 YYNGEE. The CDR3 runs to 14 residues. The V and J ends lost 1 base and 2 bases respectively, with 10 bases between them. This chain's CDR3 is CASSVFDSTYEQYF. The DNA for the CDR3 is TGTGCCAGCAGCGTATTCGACAGCACCTACGAGCAGTACTTC.

The V gene is TRBV6-4, the J gene TRBJ1-1, with D perhaps TRBD1 (6 bases). The V and J ends lost 3 bases and 5 bases respectively, with 13 bases between them. This CDR3 has 14 amino acids. Germline values: CDR1 MRHNA, CDR2 SNTAGT. Here the CDR3 DNA reads TGTGCCAGCAGTGAAAACAGGGAGGGTACTGAAGCTTTCTTT. Translated, it gives CASSENREGTEAFF.